Described below is a single T cell receptor (beta chain) sequence and its context. The antigen remains unidentified. Trimming at V came to 7 bases and at J to 0 bases, leaving 6 bases not matched to a gene. Germline-derived CDR1 and CDR2 are SNHLY and FYNNEI. This CDR3 is built from 17 residues. These data belong to a study of cytomegalovirus exposure and HLA in healthy donors. Study as a whole: Earlier results showed 90 million to 120 million unique TCR beta sequences derived from approximately 180 million T cells. Study observations and caveats: TCR beta chains numbering roughly 150 were designated cytomegalovirus-associated. As a later analysis showed, several of the most significant clusters appeared to be linked to common viral pathogens. A few of the chains that were CMV-associated were confirmed in vitro to be specific for CMV antigens.

Primers included in the PCR were 60 Vbeta and 13 Jbeta primers. TCRdb keeps only in-frame clones here, not all; method: immunoSEQ multiplex PCR. Among 200,000 to 250,000 clones listed, about 80% were seen once. Sequencing input: PBMCs. This chain joins TRBV2 and TRBJ2-1, with TRBD2 matching over 13 bases. The source of this sequence is a man between 18 and 29 years old in good health and CMV-seronegative. The CDR3 sequence: CASTEGLAGSSYNEQFF. CDR3 bases: TGTGCCAGCACTGAGGGACTAGCGGGAAGCTCCTACAATGAGCAGTTCTTC.